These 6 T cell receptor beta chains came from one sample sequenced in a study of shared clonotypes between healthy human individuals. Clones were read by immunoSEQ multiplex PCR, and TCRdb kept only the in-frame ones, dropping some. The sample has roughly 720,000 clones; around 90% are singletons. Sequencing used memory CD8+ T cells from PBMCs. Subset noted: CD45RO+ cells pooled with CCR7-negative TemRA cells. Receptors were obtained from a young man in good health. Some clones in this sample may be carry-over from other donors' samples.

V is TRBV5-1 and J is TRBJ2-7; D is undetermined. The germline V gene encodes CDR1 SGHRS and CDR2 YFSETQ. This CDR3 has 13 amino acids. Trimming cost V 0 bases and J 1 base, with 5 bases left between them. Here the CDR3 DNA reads TGCGCCAGCAGCTTGGTTACTTCCTACGAGCAGTACTTC. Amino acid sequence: CASSLVTSYEQYF.

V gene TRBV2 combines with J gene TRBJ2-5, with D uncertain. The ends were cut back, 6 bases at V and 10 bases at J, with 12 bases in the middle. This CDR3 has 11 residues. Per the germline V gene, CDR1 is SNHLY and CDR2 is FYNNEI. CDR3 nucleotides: TGTGCCAGCAGCCCAGACGAATTCCAGTACTTC. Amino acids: CASSPDEFQYF.

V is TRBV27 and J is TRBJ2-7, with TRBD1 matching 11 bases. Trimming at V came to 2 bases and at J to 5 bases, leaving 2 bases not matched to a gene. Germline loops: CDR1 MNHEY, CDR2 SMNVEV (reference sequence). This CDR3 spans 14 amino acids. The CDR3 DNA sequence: TGTGCCAGCAGTTTAGGGACAGGGGGAAACGAGCAGTACTTC. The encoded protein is CASSLGTGGNEQYF.

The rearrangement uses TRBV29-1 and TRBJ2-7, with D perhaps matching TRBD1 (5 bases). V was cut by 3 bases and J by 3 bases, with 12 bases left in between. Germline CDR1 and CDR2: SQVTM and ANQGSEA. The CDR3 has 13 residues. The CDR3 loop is CSVDAGHRYEQYF. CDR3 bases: TGCAGCGTTGACGCAGGGCATCGCTACGAGCAGTACTTC.

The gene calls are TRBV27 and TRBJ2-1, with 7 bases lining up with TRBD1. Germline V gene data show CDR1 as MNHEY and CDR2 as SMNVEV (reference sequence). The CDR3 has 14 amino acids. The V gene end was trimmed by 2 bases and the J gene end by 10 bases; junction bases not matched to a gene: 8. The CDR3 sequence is CASSLRGLNSEQFF. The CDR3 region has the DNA TGTGCCAGCAGTTTAAGGGGGCTCAACTCCGAGCAGTTCTTC.

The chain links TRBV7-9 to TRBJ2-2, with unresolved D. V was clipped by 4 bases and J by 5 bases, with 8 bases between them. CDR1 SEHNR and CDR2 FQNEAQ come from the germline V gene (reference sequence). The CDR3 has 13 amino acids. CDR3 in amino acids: CASSYRRTGELFF. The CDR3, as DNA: TGTGCCAGCAGCTATCGAAGAACCGGGGAGCTGTTTTTT.